This T cell receptor (beta chain) comes out of a study of T cell responses to AZD1222 COVID-19 vaccine. V trimming: 6 bases; J trimming: 6 bases; junction bases outside the gene matches: 9. The germline CDR1 and CDR2 sequences are GTSNPN and SVGIG (reference sequence). CDR3 length: 14 amino acids. Assay: immunoSEQ multiplex PCR; the TCRdb copy retains only in-frame clones and omits some. Of about 110,000 clones listed, around 84% are singletons. The source is an adult in good health. The chain uses TRBV30 and TRBJ1-5, with 9 bases identical to TRBD1. Here the sequenced sample was peripheral blood, taken on day 0 of AZD1222 vaccination. The CDR3 nucleotides read TGTGCCTGTTCGACACAGGGGGCTGTTCAGCCCCAGCATTTT. Its protein is CACSTQGAVQPQHF.